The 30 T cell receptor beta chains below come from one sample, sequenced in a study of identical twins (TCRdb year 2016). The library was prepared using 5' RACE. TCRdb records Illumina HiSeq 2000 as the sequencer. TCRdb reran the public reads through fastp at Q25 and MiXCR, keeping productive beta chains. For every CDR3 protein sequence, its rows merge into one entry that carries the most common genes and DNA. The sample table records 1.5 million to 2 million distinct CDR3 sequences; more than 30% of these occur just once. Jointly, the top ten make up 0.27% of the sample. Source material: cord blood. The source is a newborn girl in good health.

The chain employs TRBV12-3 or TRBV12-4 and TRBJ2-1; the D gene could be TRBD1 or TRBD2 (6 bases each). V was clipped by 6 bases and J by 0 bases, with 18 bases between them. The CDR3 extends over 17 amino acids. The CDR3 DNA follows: TGTGCCAGCAGGCCCGTTGTGGGGGGCCTCTCCTACAATGAGCAGTTCTTC. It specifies CASRPVVGGLSYNEQFF.

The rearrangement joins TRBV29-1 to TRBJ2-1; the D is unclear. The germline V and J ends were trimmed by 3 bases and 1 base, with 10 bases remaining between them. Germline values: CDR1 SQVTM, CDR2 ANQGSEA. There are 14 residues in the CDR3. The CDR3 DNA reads TGCAGCGTTGACCGTTCGAGGTCCTACAATGAGCAGTTCTTC. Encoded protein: CSVDRSRSYNEQFF.

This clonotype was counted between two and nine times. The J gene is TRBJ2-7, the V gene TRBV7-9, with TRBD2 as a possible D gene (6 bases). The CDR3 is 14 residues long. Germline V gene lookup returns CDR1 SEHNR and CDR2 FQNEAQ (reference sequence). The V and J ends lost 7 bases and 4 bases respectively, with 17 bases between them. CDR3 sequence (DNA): TGTGCCAGCACCCCTGGGCGGGGCCGGTACGAGCAGTACTTC. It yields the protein CASTPGRGRYEQYF.

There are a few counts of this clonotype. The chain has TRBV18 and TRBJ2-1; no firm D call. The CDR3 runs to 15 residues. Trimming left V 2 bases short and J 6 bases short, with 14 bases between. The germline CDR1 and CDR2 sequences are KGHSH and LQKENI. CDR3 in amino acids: CASSPGQRLLNEQFF. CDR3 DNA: TGTGCCAGCTCACCAGGGCAGCGCTTACTCAATGAGCAGTTCTTC.

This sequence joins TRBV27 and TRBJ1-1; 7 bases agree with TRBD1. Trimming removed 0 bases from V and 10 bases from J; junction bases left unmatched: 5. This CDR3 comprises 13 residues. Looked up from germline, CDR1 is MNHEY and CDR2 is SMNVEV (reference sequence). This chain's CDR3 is CASSLSRQGGAFF. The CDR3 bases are TGTGCCAGCAGTTTATCGAGGCAGGGGGGAGCTTTCTTT.

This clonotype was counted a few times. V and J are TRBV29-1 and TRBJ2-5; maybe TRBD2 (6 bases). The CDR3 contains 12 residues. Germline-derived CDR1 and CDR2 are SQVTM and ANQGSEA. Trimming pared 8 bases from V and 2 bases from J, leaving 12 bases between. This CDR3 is CSSAGGQETQYF. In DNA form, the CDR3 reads TGCAGCTCCGCCGGGGGTCAAGAGACCCAGTACTTC. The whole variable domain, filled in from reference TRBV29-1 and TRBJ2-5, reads SAVISQKPSRDICQRGTSLTIQCQVDSQVTMMFWYRQQPGQSLTLIATANQGSEATYESGFVIDKFPISRPNLTFSTLTVSNMSPEDSSIYLCSSAGGQETQYFGPGTRLLVL.

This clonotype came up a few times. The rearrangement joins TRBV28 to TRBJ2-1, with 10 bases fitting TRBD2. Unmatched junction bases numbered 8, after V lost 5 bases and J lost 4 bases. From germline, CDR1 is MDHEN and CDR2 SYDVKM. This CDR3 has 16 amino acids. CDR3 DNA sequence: TGTGCCAGCAGTAATCCCCTAGCGGGAGTTTACAATGAGCAGTTCTTC. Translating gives CASSNPLAGVYNEQFF.

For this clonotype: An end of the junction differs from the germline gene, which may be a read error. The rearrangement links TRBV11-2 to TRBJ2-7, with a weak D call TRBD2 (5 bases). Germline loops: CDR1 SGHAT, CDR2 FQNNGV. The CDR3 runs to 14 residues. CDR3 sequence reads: CAGSLEGSSYEQYF. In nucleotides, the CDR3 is TGTGCCGGCAGCCTAGAGGGCAGCTCCTACGAGCAGTACTTC. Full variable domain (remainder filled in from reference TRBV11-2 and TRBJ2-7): EAGVAQSPRYKIIEKRQSVAFWCNPISGHATLYWYQQILGQGPKLLIQFQNNGVVDDSQLPKDRFSAERLKGVDSTLKIQPAKLEDSAVYLCAGSLEGSSYEQYFGPGTRLTVT.

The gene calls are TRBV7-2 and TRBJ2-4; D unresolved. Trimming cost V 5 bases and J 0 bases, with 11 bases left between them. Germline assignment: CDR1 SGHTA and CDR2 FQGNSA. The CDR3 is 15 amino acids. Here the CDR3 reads CASSPLSGAKNIQYF. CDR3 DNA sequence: TGTGCCAGCAGCCCCCTCTCGGGAGCCAAAAACATTCAGTACTTC.

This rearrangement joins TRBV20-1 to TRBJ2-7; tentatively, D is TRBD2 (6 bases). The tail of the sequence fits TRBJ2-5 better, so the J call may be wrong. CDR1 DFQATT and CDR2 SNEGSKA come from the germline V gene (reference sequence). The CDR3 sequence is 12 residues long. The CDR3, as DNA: TGCAGTGCTAGCGGGAGCCGAGGGACCCAGTACTTC. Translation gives CSASGSRGTQYF.

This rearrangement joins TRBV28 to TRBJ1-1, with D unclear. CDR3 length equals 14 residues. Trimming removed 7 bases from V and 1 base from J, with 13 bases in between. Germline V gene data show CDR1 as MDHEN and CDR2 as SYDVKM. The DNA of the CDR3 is TGTGCCAGCAACCTTGGAGTCAAGAACACTGAAGCTTTCTTT. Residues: CASNLGVKNTEAFF. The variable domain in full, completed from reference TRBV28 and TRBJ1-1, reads DVKVTQSSRYLVKRTGEKVFLECVQDMDHENMFWYRQDPGLGLRLIYFSYDVKMKEKGDIPEGYSVSREKKERFSLILESASTNQTSMYLCASNLGVKNTEAFFGQGTRLTVV.

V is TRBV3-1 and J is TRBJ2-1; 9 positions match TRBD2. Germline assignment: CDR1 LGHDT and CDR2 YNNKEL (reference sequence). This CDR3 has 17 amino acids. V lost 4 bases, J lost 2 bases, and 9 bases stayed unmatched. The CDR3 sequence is CASSLPSGTGTYNEQFF. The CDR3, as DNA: TGTGCCAGCAGCCTTCCTAGCGGGACGGGAACCTACAATGAGCAGTTCTTC.

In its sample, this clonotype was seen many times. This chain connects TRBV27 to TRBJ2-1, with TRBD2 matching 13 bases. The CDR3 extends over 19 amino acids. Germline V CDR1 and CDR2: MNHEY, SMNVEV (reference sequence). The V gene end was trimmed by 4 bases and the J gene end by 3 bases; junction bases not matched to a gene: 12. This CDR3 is CASSYGYYGLAGVYNEQFF. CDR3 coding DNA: TGTGCCAGCAGTTACGGGTATTATGGACTAGCGGGAGTCTACAATGAGCAGTTCTTC.

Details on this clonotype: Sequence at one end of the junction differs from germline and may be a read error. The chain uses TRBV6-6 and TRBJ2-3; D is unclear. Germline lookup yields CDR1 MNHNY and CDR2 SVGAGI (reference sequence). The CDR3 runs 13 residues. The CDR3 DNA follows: TGTGCCGGCAGTTACTCCAGCACAGATACGCAGTATTTT. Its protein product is CAGSYSSTDTQYF.

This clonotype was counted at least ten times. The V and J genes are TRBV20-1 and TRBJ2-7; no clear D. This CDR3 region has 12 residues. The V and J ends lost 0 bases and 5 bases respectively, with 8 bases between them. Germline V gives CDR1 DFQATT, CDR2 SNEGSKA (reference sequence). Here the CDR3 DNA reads TGCAGTGCTAGAGATCCTGGGAACGAGCAGTACTTC. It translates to CSARDPGNEQYF.

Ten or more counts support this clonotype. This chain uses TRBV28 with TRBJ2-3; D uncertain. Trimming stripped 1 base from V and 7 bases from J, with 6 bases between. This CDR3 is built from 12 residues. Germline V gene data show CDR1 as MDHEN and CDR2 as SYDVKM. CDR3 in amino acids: CASSLSGNTQYF. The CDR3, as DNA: TGTGCCAGCAGTTTATCTGGGAATACGCAGTATTTT.

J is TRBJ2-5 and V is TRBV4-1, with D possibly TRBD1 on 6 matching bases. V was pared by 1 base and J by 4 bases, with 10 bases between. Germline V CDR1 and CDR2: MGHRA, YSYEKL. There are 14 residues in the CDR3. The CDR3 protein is CASSQAGAGETQYF. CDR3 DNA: TGCGCCAGCAGCCAAGCAGGGGCGGGAGAGACCCAGTACTTC.

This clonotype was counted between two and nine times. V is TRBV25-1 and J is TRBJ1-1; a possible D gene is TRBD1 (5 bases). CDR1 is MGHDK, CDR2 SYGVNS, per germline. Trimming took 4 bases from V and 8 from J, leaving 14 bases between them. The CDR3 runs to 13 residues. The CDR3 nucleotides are TGTGCCAGCAGTGGAACAGGCAGGGCCGAAGCTTTCTTT. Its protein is CASSGTGRAEAFF.

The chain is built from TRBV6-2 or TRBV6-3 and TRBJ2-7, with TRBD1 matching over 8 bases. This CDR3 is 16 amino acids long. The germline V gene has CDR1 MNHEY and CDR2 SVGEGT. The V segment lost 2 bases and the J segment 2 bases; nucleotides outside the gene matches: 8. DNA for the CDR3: TGTGCCAGCAGTTACGGTCGGACAGGGAATCCCTACGAGCAGTACTTC. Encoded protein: CASSYGRTGNPYEQYF.

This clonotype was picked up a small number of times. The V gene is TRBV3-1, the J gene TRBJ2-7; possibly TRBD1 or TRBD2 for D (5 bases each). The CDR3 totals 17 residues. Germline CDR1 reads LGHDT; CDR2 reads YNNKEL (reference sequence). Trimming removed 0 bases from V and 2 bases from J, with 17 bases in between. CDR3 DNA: TGTGCCAGCAGCCAAGATCCGTCATGGGGGAACACCTACGAGCAGTACTTC. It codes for CASSQDPSWGNTYEQYF.

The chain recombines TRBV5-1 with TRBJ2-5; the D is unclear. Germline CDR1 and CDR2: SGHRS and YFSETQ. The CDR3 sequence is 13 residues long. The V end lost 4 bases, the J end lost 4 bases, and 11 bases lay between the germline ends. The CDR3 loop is CASSPFQRETQYF. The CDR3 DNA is TGCGCCAGCAGCCCTTTCCAGCGAGAGACCCAGTACTTC.

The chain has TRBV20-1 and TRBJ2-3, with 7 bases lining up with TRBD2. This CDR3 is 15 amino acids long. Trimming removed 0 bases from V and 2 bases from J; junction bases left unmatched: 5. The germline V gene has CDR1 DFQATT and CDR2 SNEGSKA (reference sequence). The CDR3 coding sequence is TGCAGTGCTAGAGATATTAGCGGGCCCACAGATACGCAGTATTTT. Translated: CSARDISGPTDTQYF.

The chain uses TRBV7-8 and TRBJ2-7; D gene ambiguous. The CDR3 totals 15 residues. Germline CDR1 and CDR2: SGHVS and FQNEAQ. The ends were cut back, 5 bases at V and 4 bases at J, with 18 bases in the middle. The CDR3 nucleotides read TGTGCCAGCAGCCTACGGTGGACGTATTGGTACGAGCAGTACTTC. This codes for CASSLRWTYWYEQYF.

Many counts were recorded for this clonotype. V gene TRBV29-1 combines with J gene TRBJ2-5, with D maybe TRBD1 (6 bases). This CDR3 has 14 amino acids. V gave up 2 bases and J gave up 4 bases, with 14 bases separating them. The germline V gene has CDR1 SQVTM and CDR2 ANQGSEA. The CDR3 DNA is TGCAGCGTTGAACTCGTCAGGGGTGGAGAGACCCAGTACTTC. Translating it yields CSVELVRGGETQYF.

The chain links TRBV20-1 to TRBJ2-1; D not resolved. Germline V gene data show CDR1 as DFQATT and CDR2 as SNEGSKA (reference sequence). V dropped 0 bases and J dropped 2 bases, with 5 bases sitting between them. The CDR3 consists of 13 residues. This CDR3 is CSAREITYNEQFF. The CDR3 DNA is TGCAGTGCTAGAGAGATCACCTACAATGAGCAGTTCTTC.

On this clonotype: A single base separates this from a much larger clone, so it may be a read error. CDR3 nucleotide sequence: TGTGCCAGCAGTCCTCAGGGGTGGGAGACCCGGTACTTC. Translating gives CASSPQGWETRYF. This chain uses TRBV12-3 or TRBV12-4 with TRBJ2-5, with D maybe TRBD1 (6 bases). The CDR3 is 13 amino acids.

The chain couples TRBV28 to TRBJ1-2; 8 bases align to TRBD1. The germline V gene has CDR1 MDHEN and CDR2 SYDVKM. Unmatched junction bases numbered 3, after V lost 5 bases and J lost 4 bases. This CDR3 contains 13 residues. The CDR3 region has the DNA TGTGCCAGCAGTCCAGGGGGCGTCTATGGCTACACCTTC. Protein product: CASSPGGVYGYTF.

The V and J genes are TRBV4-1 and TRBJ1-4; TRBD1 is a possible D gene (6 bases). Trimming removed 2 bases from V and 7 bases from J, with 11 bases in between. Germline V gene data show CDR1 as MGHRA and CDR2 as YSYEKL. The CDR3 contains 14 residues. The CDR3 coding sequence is TGCGCCAGCAGCCAATTCTCGACAGGTGAAAAACTGTTTTTT. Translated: CASSQFSTGEKLFF.

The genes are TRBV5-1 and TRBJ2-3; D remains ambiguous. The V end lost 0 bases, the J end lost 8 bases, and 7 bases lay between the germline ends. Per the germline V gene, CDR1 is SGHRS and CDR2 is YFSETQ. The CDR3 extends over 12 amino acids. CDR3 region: CASSLAVGTQYF. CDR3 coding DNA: TGCGCCAGCAGCTTGGCCGTGGGTACGCAGTATTTT.

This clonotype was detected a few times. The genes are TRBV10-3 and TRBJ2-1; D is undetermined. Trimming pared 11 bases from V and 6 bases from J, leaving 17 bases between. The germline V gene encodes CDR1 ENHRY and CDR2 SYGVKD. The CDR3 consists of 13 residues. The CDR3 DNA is TGTGCCTCCCGCCTAGGTGATGCCAATGAGCAGTTCTTC. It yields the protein CASRLGDANEQFF.